The sample holds a few counts of the clone carrying this T cell receptor beta chain. The sample is drawn from a study of early T cells in non-severe SARS-CoV-2 infection. Overall study context: Unpaired chains resulted from sequencing bulk RNA of unsorted whole blood.

TCRdb processed the 5' RACE reads anew with MiXCR; each CDR3 protein has one entry. This table holds around 64,000 distinct CDR3 sequences, 10% to 15% found once. Germline loops: CDR1 SGHNT, CDR2 YYREEE (reference sequence). V shed 4 bases, J shed 5 bases, and the junction held 9 bases outside the gene matches. This CDR3 has 16 residues. This clonotype was obtained from an adult who was a healthcare worker with PCR-confirmed SARS-CoV-2 infection or an uninfected control (not recorded which). The chain couples TRBV5-4 to TRBJ2-1, with TRBD2 matching 10 bases. Sequences were derived from whole blood, sampled at baseline. The CDR3 sequence is CASSASGTSADNEQFF. DNA for the CDR3: TGTGCCAGCAGCGCTTCCGGGACTAGCGCTGACAATGAGCAGTTCTTC.